Listed below are T cell receptor beta chains from one sample, sequenced in a study of CD8 T cells in ankylosing spondylitis. Via MiXCR, TCRdb re-called the 5' RACE reads, giving one row per CDR3 protein. The sample consists of about 180,000 distinct CDR3 sequences, around 9.6% of them appearing once. Sequencing input: blood, either unsorted or a sorted T cell fraction (not recorded which). These receptors were taken from a female donor with ankylosing spondylitis or in good health (not recorded which). Both conserved end residues are part of each CDR3. The order of the fields is D gene, clone size, J gene, V gene, CDR3 DNA, CDR3 protein. D genes are given only for firm matches. Rows may omit the clone size; those that give it use once, few, many or a size class.

TRBD1	-	TRBJ1-5	TRBV18	TGTGCCAGCTCACCAGGGACAGGTACAAATCAGCCCCAGCATTTT	CASSPGTGTNQPQHF
-	-	TRBJ2-2	TRBV12-3/TRBV12-4	TGTGCCAGCAGTTTAGCTGGGACCACCGGGGAGCTGTTTTTT	CASSLAGTTGELFF
TRBD1	few	TRBJ2-7	TRBV4-1	TGCGCCAGCAGCCTGGGACAGTCTACCTACGAGCAGTACTTC	CASSLGQSTYEQYF
-	few	TRBJ1-4	TRBV4-2	TGTGCCAGCAGTCAATACGGGGGGCGGTTGCGCGAAAAACTGTTTTTT	CASSQYGGRLREKLFF
TRBD1	-	TRBJ2-7	TRBV15	TGTGCCACCAGCAGAGCCACTACAGGGGATTACGAGCAGTACTTC	CATSRATTGDYEQYF
TRBD2	many	TRBJ2-1	TRBV18	TGTGCCAGCTCACCGCTCGGGCTAGCGGGAGAAGGGAGTGAGCAGTTCTTC	CASSPLGLAGEGSEQFF
TRBD2	few	TRBJ2-1	TRBV4-2	TGTGCCAGCAGCCCCTCATTTAGCGGGAGGGTCTACAATGAGCAGTTCTTC	CASSPSFSGRVYNEQFF
TRBD2	-	TRBJ2-1	TRBV4-3	TGCGCCAGCAGCCAAGAAACTAGCGGGACGAATGAGCAGTTCTTC	CASSQETSGTNEQFF
-	-	TRBJ2-1	TRBV27	TGTGCCAGCAGTTGGGTGGGGTCCTACAATGAGCAGTTCTTC	CASSWVGSYNEQFF
TRBD1	-	TRBJ1-1	TRBV20-1	TGCAGTACTGACAGGGCCAACACTGAAGCTTTCTTT	CSTDRANTEAFF
TRBD1	-	TRBJ1-1	TRBV6-6	TGTGCCAGCAGTGGACAGGGGCAAGATGAAGCTTTCTTT	CASSGQGQDEAFF
TRBD1	many	TRBJ1-2	TRBV14	TGTGCCAGCAGCCAGGAAAAGGGACAGGGTTTTAGCGGCTACACCTTC	CASSQEKGQGFSGYTF
TRBD2	many	TRBJ2-1	TRBV12-3/TRBV12-4	TGTGCCAGCAGTCCATCTCTCCTAGCGGGTAGGCTTGAGCAGTTCTTC	CASSPSLLAGRLEQFF
-	few	TRBJ1-1	TRBV28	TGTGCCAGCAGTTTCCTCGACAGCGACACTGAAGCTTTCTTT	CASSFLDSDTEAFF
-	-	TRBJ1-5	TRBV2	TGTGCCATTCACCCTGGAGGGGACGGGGGTGGAATACAGCCCCAGCATTTT	CAIHPGGDGGGIQPQHF
TRBD1	few	TRBJ2-7	TRBV20-1	TGCAGTGCCCCGCAGGACAGGGATTACGAGCAGTACTTC	CSAPQDRDYEQYF
TRBD1	-	TRBJ2-3	TRBV27	TGTGCCAGCAGTATCACCCAACGACGGACAGGGGATTTCAGTCTCGATACGCAGTATTTT	CASSITQRRTGDFSLDTQYF
-	-	TRBJ2-5	TRBV3-1	TGTGCGGCGGGGTTCCCGGGAGAGACCCAGTACTTC	CAAGFPGETQYF
TRBD2	-	TRBJ2-1	TRBV7-9	TGTGCCAGCGGGGGTAAGCGGGAGTTGGATGAGCAGTTCTTC	CASGGKRELDEQFF
-	-	TRBJ2-1	TRBV4-1	TGCGCCAGCAGCCAAGAACACCTCTACAATGAGCAGTTCTTC	CASSQEHLYNEQFF
TRBD2	once	TRBJ2-1	TRBV7-2	TGTGCCAGCAGCTTAGTCGGGCGGGAGATAGAGAATGAGCAGTTCTTC	CASSLVGREIENEQFF
-	many	TRBJ1-3	TRBV12-3/TRBV12-4	TGTGCCAGCAGCCCTCTGAGCTCTGGAAACACCATATATTTT	CASSPLSSGNTIYF
TRBD2	few	TRBJ2-7	TRBV2	TGTGCCAGCACAGGGGTAGCGGGAGGGCCTGATTTTACCTACGAGCAGTACTTC	CASTGVAGGPDFTYEQYF
-	few	TRBJ1-2	TRBV7-9	TGTGCCAGCTCCAGGTCAGGGGCGGACTATGGCTACACCTTC	CASSRSGADYGYTF
TRBD1	many	TRBJ2-5	TRBV5-1	TGCGCCAGCAGCTCGATGGGACAGGGCGGAGAGACCCAGTACTTC	CASSSMGQGGETQYF
-	-	TRBJ2-7	TRBV12-3/TRBV12-4	TGTGCCAGCAGCCCCAGACTCAGTATTGCGAGCTCCTACGAGCAGTACTTC	CASSPRLSIASSYEQYF
TRBD2	few	TRBJ2-5	TRBV3-1	TGTGCCAGCAGCCAAGATCCCCTAGCGGGGCGGAGGGAGACCCAGTACTTC	CASSQDPLAGRRETQYF
TRBD1	few	TRBJ2-7	TRBV12-3/TRBV12-4	TGTGCCAGCAGCCCGACAGGGGACCGATACGAGCAGTACTTC	CASSPTGDRYEQYF
TRBD2	-	TRBJ2-1	TRBV5-1	TGCGCCAGCAGCTTACAATTCCTTCACTTAGCGGGACTCTCCTACAATGAGCAGTTCTTC	CASSLQFLHLAGLSYNEQFF